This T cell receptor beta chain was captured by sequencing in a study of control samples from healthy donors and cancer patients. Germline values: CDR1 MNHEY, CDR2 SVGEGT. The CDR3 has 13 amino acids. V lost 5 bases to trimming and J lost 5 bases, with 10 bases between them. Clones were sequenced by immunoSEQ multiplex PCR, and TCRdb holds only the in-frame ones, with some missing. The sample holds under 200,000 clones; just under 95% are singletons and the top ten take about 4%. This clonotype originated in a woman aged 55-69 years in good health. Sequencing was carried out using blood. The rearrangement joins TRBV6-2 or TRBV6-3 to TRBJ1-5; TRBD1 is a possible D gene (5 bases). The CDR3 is CASSPTRDQPQHF. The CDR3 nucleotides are TGTGCCAGCAGTCCGACCAGGGATCAGCCCCAGCATTTT.